A selection of T cell receptor beta chains follows, all from one sample in a study of T cells in Graves' hyperthyroidism and ophthalmopathy. TCRdb redid the calling of the multiplex PCR reads with MiXCR, one entry per CDR3 protein. Altogether about 620,000 distinct CDR3 sequences are present, around 16% being singletons, with the ten largest covering 3% to 4%. Sequenced sample: blood. These receptors originate from a woman aged 25 to 45 with Graves' hyperthyroidism. The CDR3 runs from the conserved cysteine through the conserved F or W. The D gene is left open where the match is weak. Only some rows state a clone size, as once, few, many or a class for expanded clones.

>TRBJ1-1|TRBV5-1|-|-
CASSLVGLDEAFF
TGCGCCAGCAGCTTGGTGGGGCTGGATGAAGCTTTCTTT
>TRBJ2-1|TRBV14|TRBD2|few
CASSQVQYLAGDNEQFF
TGTGCCAGCAGCCAAGTTCAGTATCTAGCGGGCGACAATGAGCAGTTCTTC
>TRBJ2-7|TRBV6-2/TRBV6-3|-|-
CASGGTDAPYEQYF
TGTGCCAGCGGGGGAACAGATGCCCCCTACGAGCAGTACTTC
>TRBJ2-7|TRBV10-3|TRBD1|few
CAIKKTGVNSYEQYF
TGTGCCATCAAGAAAACAGGGGTCAACTCCTACGAGCAGTACTTC
>TRBJ2-3|TRBV11-2|-|many
CASSLIASEIFTDTQYF
TGTGCCAGCAGCTTAATAGCGAGCGAGATTTTCACAGATACGCAGTATTTT
>TRBJ2-7|TRBV6-2/TRBV6-3|TRBD1|many
CASSSTGTGTREQYF
TGTGCCAGCAGTTCGACCGGGACAGGGACGCGAGAGCAGTACTTC
>TRBJ2-7|TRBV6-1|-|-
CASAGTPDYEQYF
TGTGCCAGTGCGGGGACACCTGACTACGAGCAGTACTTC
>TRBJ1-5|TRBV27|-|-
CASSFRGHNQPQHF
TGTGCCAGCAGTTTCAGGGGACACAATCAGCCCCAGCATTTT
>TRBJ2-7|TRBV7-3|-|few
CASSLTPGQHEQYF
TGTGCCAGCAGCTTAACCCCGGGACAACACGAGCAGTACTTC
>TRBJ1-1|TRBV20-1|-|few
CSARDPGRGNTEAFF
TGCAGTGCTAGAGATCCGGGGCGGGGGAACACTGAAGCTTTCTTT